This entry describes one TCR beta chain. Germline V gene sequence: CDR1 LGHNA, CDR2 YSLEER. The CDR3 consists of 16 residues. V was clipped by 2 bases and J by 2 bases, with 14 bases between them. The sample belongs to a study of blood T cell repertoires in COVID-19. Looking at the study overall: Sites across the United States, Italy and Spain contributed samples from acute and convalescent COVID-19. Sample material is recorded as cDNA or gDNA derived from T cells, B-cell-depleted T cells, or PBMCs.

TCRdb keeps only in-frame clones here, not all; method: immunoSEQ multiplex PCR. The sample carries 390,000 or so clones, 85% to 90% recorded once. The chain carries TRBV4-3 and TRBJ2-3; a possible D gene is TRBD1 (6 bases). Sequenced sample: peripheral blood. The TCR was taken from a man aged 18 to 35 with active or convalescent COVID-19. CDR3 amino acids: CASSQSGTPATDTQYF. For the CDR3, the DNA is TGCGCCAGCAGCCAATCCGGGACACCTGCCACAGATACGCAGTATTTT.